This entry is about one TCR beta chain. Its antigen is unknown. This sample is part of a study of T cells in Graves' hyperthyroidism and ophthalmopathy. General study results and limits: Most clonotypes that expanded in the thyroid above 0.001 also showed up in blood.

RNA transcripts served as the template for amplifying TCR beta CDR3 regions. The TCR CDR3 first-round RT-PCR relied on the HTBI primer set. TCRdb reprocessed the multiplex PCR reads via MiXCR and lists one record per CDR3 protein. The table shows around 530,000 distinct CDR3 sequences, with 17% occurring only once. Sequenced: blood. The sequence was obtained from a woman younger than 35 with Graves' ophthalmopathy.

Here the CDR3 reads CASIADSYNEQFF. CDR3 nucleotide sequence: TGTGCCTCTATAGCGGACTCCTACAATGAGCAGTTCTTC. V and J are TRBV7-9 and TRBJ2-1, with a weak D call TRBD2 (6 bases). CDR3 length equals 13 residues. Trimming left V 11 bases short and J 0 bases short, with 11 bases between. Germline CDR1 reads SEHNR; CDR2 reads FQNEAQ (reference sequence).